The 8 T cell receptor beta chains given below trace back to one sample, sequenced in a study of vaccination and CD4 T cells after COVID-19. No antigen has been assigned to these receptors. Treatment of the sample: roughly 10-day PBMC culture with coronavirus spike peptide pools or control peptides (ViraFEST assay). Cultured CD4+ T-cell DNA underwent Oncomine TCR Beta short-read sequencing. Each CDR3 protein is one row after TCRdb ran MiXCR on the PCR reads. The sample includes 15,000 to 20,000 distinct CDR3 sequences, approximately 60% of them seen just once. The sequenced sample consisted of CD4+ T cells from blood, cultured in vitro. The receptor source for this set is a human donor who had recovered from COVID-19.

The chain recombines TRBV6-1 with TRBJ2-5; D ambiguous. This CDR3 has 14 residues. In germline, CDR1 is MNHNS, CDR2 SASEGT. Trimming cost V 4 bases and J 5 bases, with 14 bases left between them. In nucleotides, the CDR3 is TGTGCCAGCAGTGGGCACATGTCCGGGGAGACCCAGTACTTC. Translation gives CASSGHMSGETQYF.

The chain couples TRBV20-1 to TRBJ2-5; D is unclear. Germline V gene sequence: CDR1 DFQATT, CDR2 SNEGSKA (reference sequence). The CDR3 length is 13 residues. Between the trimmed V and J ends, which lost 2 bases and 5 bases, there was a span of 12 bases. This CDR3 is CSARSGLGETQYF. The CDR3 nucleotides are TGCAGTGCTAGATCCGGGCTAGGGGAGACCCAGTACTTC.

Only a few counts were recorded for this clonotype. The chain uses TRBV27 and TRBJ1-5, with D unresolved. The ends were cut back, 10 bases at V and 1 base at J, with 32 bases in the middle. The CDR3 is 20 residues long. Germline V gene data show CDR1 as MNHEY and CDR2 as SMNVEV (reference sequence). The CDR3 bases are TGTGCCATCACTTTGGGGTGCGGGCGACCGCATTTGGGAAGCAATCAGCCCCAGCATTTT. It specifies CAITLGCGRPHLGSNQPQHF.

The chain has TRBV5-1 and TRBJ1-1, with 8 bases identical to TRBD1. The CDR3 loop spans 15 amino acids. J was trimmed by 2 bases and V by 5 bases; bases with no gene match: 8. CDR1 and CDR2 (germline): SGHRS, YFSETQ. Here the CDR3 reads CASSSDRVGNTEAFF. The DNA of the CDR3 is TGCGCCAGCAGTTCGGACAGGGTTGGTAACACTGAAGCTTTCTTT.

The chain has TRBV9 and TRBJ1-5; no definite D call. Trimming left V 0 bases short and J 9 bases short, with 10 bases between. The CDR3 is 13 residues long. In germline, CDR1 is SGDLS, CDR2 YYNGEE. CDR3 sequence: CASSVGDTPPQHF. Written as DNA, the CDR3 is TGTGCCAGCAGCGTAGGCGACACGCCGCCCCAGCATTTT.

This chain links TRBV11-3 with TRBJ2-5; D possibly corresponds to TRBD1 (5 bases). The germline V gene has CDR1 SGHNT and CDR2 YENEEA. Trimming left V 5 bases short and J 4 bases short, with 23 bases between. CDR3 length: 17 amino acids. The CDR3 reads CASSPKFRSQGTETQYF. As DNA, the CDR3 is TGTGCCAGCAGCCCAAAATTTCGGTCCCAGGGAACAGAGACCCAGTACTTC.

The chain combines TRBV6-1 with TRBJ2-7; no firm D call. Germline V CDR1 and CDR2: MNHNS, SASEGT. The V end lost 4 bases, the J end lost 4 bases, and 11 bases lay between the germline ends. The CDR3 length is 13 residues. The CDR3 here is CASSAGALYEQYF. The CDR3 DNA reads as TGTGCCAGCAGTGCAGGAGCTCTTTACGAGCAGTACTTC.

The chain uses TRBV12-3 or TRBV12-4 and TRBJ1-5; unclear D gene. The V end was cut by 7 bases, the J end by 4 bases, with 14 bases between. This CDR3 is 14 amino acids long. This chain's CDR3 is CASNTDGGNQPQHF. The CDR3 nucleotides read TGTGCCAGCAACACCGATGGTGGAAATCAGCCCCAGCATTTT.